This is a list of T cell receptor beta chains from one sample in a study of molecular identifiers for immune sequencing clone quantification. Via MiXCR, TCRdb re-called the PCR reads, giving one row per CDR3 protein. The table has over 300,000 distinct CDR3 sequences, roughly a quarter seen once. The sequencing input was naive CD8+ T cells from blood, with Jurkat cell RNA spiked in. The receptors derive from a human donor in good health. Some libraries in this study had Jurkat cell RNA spiked in. CDR3s include the opening cysteine and the closing phenylalanine or tryptophan. The D gene is left open where the match is weak. Part of the rows lack a size; the others show once, few, many or a class for expanded clones.

d_call	v_call	j_call	clone_size	cdr3_aa	cdr3_nt
-	TRBV4-3	TRBJ2-7	few	CASSQDASSSSYEQYF	TGCGCCAGCAGCCAGGACGCCAGCTCCTCCTCCTACGAGCAGTACTTC
TRBD1	TRBV19	TRBJ2-3	many	CASTPSRQGGFADTQYF	TGTGCCAGTACCCCAAGCCGACAGGGGGGGTTCGCAGATACGCAGTATTTT
-	TRBV1	TRBJ1-1	-	CTSSQVPWACTESFF	TGCACCAGCAGCCAAGTTCCCTGGGCGTGTACTGAATCTTTCTTT
-	TRBV20-1	TRBJ2-7	few	CGARDLKGSYEQYF	TGCGGTGCTAGAGATCTGAAGGGAAGCTACGAGCAGTACTTC
TRBD2	TRBV7-9	TRBJ2-3	few	CASGPSGDTDTQYF	TGTGCCAGCGGTCCGAGCGGGGACACAGATACGCAGTATTTT
TRBD1	TRBV6-2/TRBV6-3	TRBJ1-5	few	CASTTQGARGNQPQHF	TGTGCCAGCACTACACAGGGGGCTCGGGGCAATCAGCCCCAGCATTTT
-	TRBV27	TRBJ2-7	-	CASSLSGQIYEQYF	TGTGCCAGCAGTTTGTCAGGACAGATCTACGAGCAGTACTTC
TRBD2	TRBV6-5	TRBJ2-5	many	CASSYLSGTRDKPQYF	TGTGCCAGCAGTTATTTGTCGGGGACTAGGGACAAACCCCAGTACTTC
-	TRBV2	TRBJ1-5	few	CASSDHRTSNQPQHF	TGTGCCAGCAGTGACCACAGGACGAGCAATCAGCCCCAGCATTTT
-	TRBV9	TRBJ2-6	many	CASSVDRHGSGANVLTF	TGTGCCAGCAGCGTAGACAGGCATGGTTCTGGGGCCAACGTCCTGACTTTC
-	TRBV12-5	TRBJ2-3	-	CASGLVEGGEHNTDTQYF	TGTGCTAGTGGTTTGGTAGAAGGGGGGGAGCATAACACAGATACGCAGTATTTT